This T cell receptor beta chain is drawn from a study of identical twins listed by TCRdb under 2016. Concerning the study at large: To test whether fetal clonotypes persist, this study deep-sequenced TCR alpha and beta repertoires from monozygotic twins, from unrelated adults of various ages, and from cord blood. To rule out contamination, replicate twin experiments were performed at different times with different library preparation protocols.

Every donor in the study was a healthy Caucasian. The twin cohort consisted of three pairs of female monozygotic twins, all aged roughly 18 to 30 years. CD4+ and CD8+ T cell populations were isolated with positive isolation kits from Invitrogen. Receptor amplification or capture employed 5' RACE. Instrument on record: Illumina HiSeq 2000. Template switching added a universal primer binding site, and the final cDNA carried a unique molecular identifier that allowed TCR cDNA molecules to be counted accurately. First-strand cDNA for TCR alpha and beta chains was synthesized from specific primers in the conserved constant-segment region. To control for contamination, every cDNA library carried two barcodes: a SMART-Mk sample barcode plus Illumina barcodes. Two successive PCR steps introduced TruSeq adapter sequences along with Illumina sample barcodes. Sequencing of the TCR alpha and beta cDNA libraries was done on the Illumina HiSeq platform using custom primers. On the authors' methods: Raw reads were processed with MiGEC to extract unique molecular identifiers, and MiXCR was used to determine CDR3 positions. For each individual, recombination models were inferred using an EM algorithm with the repgenHMM and IGoR tools. Shared clonotype analysis was performed with the tcR package in R, normalizing sharing by the product of cloneset sizes. To study raw recombination free of thymic and clonal selection effects, out-of-frame nonproductive sequences were analyzed. The public reads were reprocessed in TCRdb via fastp at Q25 and MiXCR, keeping in-frame beta chains. Rows are combined by CDR3 protein, so each entry shows the most common genes and DNA. TCRdb, not the original authors, processed these V and J calls. The sample has 510,000 or so distinct CDR3 sequences on record, about 16% of them singletons. Jointly, the top ten make up 0.44% of the sample.

The CDR3 has 19 amino acids, counting the end cysteine and phenylalanine. Just CDR3 DNA is preserved here, 57 bases in frame from base 1. Trimming leaves V shorter by 3 bases and J shorter by 2 bases, with the junction holding 16 bases beyond the gene matches. Turning to this clonotype: It lacks a known antigen. Base qualities were left out, and no much larger clone turns up one base away.

General conclusions and limits of the study: Because the same donors could not be followed over many years, the conclusions depended on cross-sectional statistical analysis. In beta out-of-frame sequences, excess twin sharing was weaker, because having fewer shared sequences lowered the signal-to-noise ratio. In monozygotic twins, out-of-frame TCR alpha sharing was systematically underestimated by recombination models, although the models agreed with sharing between unrelated individuals. Fewer insertions were carried by abundant cord blood beta clonotypes; a weaker similar trend was observed in young adult naive repertoires, while no such trend was observed in memory repertoires. Out-of-frame TCR alpha sequences shared between twins showed an excess of low generation-probability sequences compared with coincidental sharing between unrelated individuals. Zero-insertion analyses could be partly confounded by invariant T cells such as MAIT and iNKT, though diverse VJ usage argued against such confounding for most clonotypes.

These data are also associated with another study on yellow fever vaccine responses in identical twins. The second investigation adds: According to the authors, in identical twins the way T cells responded to vaccination appeared partly convergent and partly personalized. The study precisely tracked vaccine-responding T cell clones in identical twins.

The TCR was taken from a woman aged 18-35 years in good health. This sequence uses TRBV12-3 or TRBV12-4 and TRBJ1-5; 7 bases in the middle match TRBD1. Sequencing input: CD4+ T cells sorted from blood. The CDR3 here reads CASSFGGGTGIWGNQPQHF. The DNA sequence follows: TGTGCCAGCAGTTTCGGAGGGGGCACTGGAATTTGGGGCAATCAGCCCCAGCATTTT.